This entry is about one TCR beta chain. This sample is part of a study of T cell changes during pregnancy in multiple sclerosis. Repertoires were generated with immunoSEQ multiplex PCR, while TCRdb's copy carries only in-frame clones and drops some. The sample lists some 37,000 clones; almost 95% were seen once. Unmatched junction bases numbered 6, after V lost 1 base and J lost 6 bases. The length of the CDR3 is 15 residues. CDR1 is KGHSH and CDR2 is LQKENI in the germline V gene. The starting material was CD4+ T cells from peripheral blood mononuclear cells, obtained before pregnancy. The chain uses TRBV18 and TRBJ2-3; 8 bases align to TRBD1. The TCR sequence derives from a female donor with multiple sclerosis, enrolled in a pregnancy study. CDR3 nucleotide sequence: TGTGCCAGCTCACCACGCGACAGGGGAACGGATACGCAGTATTTT. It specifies CASSPRDRGTDTQYF.